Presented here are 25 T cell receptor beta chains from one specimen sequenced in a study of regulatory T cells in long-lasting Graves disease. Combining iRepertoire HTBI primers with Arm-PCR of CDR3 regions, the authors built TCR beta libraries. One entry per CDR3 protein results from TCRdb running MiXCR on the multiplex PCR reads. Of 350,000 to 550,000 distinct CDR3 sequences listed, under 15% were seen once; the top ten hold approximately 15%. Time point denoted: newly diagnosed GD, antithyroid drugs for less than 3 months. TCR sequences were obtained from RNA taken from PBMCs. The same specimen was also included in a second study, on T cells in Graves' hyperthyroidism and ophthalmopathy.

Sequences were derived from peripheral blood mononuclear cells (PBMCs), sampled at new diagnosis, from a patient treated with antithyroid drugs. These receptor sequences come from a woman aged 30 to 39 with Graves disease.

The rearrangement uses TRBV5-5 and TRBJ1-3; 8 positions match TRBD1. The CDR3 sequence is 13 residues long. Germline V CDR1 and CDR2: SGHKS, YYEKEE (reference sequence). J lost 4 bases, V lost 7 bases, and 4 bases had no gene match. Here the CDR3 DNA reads TGTGCCAGCGGACAGGGAGCAGGAAACACCATATATTTT. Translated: CASGQGAGNTIYF.

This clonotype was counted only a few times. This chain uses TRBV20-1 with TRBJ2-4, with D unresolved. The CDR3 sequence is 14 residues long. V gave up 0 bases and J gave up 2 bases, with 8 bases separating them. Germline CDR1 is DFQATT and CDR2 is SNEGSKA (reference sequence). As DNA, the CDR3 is TGCAGTGCTAGAGAGCTAGTCACCAAAAACATTCAGTACTTC. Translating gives CSARELVTKNIQYF.

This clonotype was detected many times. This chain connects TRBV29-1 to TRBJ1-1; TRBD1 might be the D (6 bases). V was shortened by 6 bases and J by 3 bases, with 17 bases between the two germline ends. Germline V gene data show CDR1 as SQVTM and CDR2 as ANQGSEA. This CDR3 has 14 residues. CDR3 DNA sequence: TGCAGCGTGTTCCCAGGACAGTACGACACTGAAGCTTTCTTT. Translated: CSVFPGQYDTEAFF.

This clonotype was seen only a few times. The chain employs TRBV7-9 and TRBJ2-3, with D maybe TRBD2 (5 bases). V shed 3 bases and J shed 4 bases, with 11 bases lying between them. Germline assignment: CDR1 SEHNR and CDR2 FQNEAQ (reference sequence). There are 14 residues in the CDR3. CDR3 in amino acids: CASSFNTSPDTQYF. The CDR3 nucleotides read TGTGCCAGCAGCTTTAATACTAGTCCAGATACGCAGTATTTT.

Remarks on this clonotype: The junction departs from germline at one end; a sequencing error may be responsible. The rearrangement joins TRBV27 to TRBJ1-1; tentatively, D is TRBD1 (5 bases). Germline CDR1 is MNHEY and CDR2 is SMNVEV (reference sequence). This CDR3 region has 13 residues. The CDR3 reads CASSLGQGTGAFF. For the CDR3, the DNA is TGTGCCAGCAGTTTAGGGCAGGGAACTGGAGCTTTCTTT.

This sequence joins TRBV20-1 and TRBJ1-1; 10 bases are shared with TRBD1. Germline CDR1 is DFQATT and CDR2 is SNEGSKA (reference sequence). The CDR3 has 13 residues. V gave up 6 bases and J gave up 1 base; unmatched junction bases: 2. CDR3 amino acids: CSAGTGENTEAFF. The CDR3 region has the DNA TGCAGTGCCGGGACAGGGGAGAACACTGAAGCTTTCTTT.

The CDR3: CASSLGDSISYEQYF. The DNA for the CDR3 is TGTGCCAGCAGCTTAGGGGACAGTATATCCTACGAGCAGTACTTC. The chain is built from TRBV7-3 and TRBJ2-7; 7 positions agree with TRBD1. The CDR3 covers 15 residues. From germline, CDR1 is SGHTA and CDR2 FQGTGA. The V segment lost 2 bases and the J segment 1 base; nucleotides outside the gene matches: 5.

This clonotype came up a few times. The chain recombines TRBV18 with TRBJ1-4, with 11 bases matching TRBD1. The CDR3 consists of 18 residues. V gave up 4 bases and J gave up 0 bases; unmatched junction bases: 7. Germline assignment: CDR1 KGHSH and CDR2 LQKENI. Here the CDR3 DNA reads TGTGCCAGCTCACTCGGACAGGGGGCGGATGCAACTAATGAAAAACTGTTTTTT. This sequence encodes CASSLGQGADATNEKLFF.

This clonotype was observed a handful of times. CDR3 region: CASSSTGTGGRKRTEAFF. The CDR3 DNA reads TGCGCCAGCAGCTCCACCGGGACAGGGGGTCGGAAGAGGACTGAAGCTTTCTTT. The chain recombines TRBV5-1 with TRBJ1-1; TRBD1 aligns across 11 bases. The V gene end was trimmed by 3 bases and the J gene end by 5 bases; junction bases not matched to a gene: 15. Germline V gives CDR1 SGHRS, CDR2 YFSETQ. This CDR3 contains 18 residues. The variable domain in full, completed from reference TRBV5-1 and TRBJ1-1, reads KAGVTQTPRYLIKTRGQQVTLSCSPISGHRSVSWYQQTPGQGLQFLFEYFSETQRNKGNFPGRFSGRQFSNSRSEMNVSTLELGDSALYLCASSSTGTGGRKRTEAFFGQGTRLTVV.

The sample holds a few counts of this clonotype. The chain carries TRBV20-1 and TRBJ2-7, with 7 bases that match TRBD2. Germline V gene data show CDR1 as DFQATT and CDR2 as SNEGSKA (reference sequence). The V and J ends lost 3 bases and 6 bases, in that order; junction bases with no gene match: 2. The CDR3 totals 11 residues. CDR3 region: CSASPSGEQYF. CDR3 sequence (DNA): TGCAGTGCTAGCCCTAGCGGCGAGCAGTACTTC.

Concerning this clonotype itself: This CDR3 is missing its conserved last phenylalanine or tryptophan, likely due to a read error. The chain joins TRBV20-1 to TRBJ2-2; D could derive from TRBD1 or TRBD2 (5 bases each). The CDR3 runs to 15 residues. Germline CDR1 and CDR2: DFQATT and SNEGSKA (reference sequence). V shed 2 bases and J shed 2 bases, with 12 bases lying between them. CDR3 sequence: CSARTGTANTGELFL. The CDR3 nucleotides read TGCAGTGCTAGAACCGGGACCGCTAACACCGGGGAGCTGTTTCTT.

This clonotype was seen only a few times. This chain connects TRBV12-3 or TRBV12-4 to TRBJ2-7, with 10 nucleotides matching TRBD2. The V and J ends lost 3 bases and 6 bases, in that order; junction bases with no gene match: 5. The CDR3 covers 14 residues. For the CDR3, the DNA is TGTGCCAGCAGTTTGATAGCGGGAGGCGGCGAGCAGTACTTC. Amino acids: CASSLIAGGGEQYF.

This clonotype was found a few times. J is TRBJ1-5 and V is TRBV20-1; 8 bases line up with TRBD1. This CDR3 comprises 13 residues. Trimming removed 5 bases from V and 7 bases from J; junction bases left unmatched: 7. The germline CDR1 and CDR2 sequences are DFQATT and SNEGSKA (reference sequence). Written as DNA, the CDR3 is TGCAGTGCTCCGACAGGGGATAAGCAGCCCCAGCATTTT. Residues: CSAPTGDKQPQHF.

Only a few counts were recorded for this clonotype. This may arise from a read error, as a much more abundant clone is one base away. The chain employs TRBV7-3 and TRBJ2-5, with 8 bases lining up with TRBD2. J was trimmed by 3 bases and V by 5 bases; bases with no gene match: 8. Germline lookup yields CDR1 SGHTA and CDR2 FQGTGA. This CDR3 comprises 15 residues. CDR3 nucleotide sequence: TGTGCCAGCAGCCTCACCTCACTAGCGGAAGAGACCCAGTACTTC. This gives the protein CASSLTSLAEETQYF. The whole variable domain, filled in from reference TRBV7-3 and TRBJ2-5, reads GAGVSQTPSNKVTEKGKYVELRCDPISGHTALYWYRQSLGQGPEFLIYFQGTGAADDSGLPNDRFFAVRPEGSVSTLKIQRTERGDSAVYLCASSLTSLAEETQYFGPGTRLLVL.

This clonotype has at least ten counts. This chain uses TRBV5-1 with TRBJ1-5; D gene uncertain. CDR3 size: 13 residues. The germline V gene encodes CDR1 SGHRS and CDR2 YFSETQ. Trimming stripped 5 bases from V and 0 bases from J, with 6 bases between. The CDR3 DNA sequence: TGCGCCAGCAGGGCCAATAGCAATCAGCCCCAGCATTTT. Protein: CASRANSNQPQHF.

The CDR3 sequence: CASSLIRLAGGLVLTGELFF. The CDR3 DNA is TGTGCCAGCAGCTTAATTAGACTAGCGGGAGGGCTGGTACTCACCGGGGAGCTGTTTTTT. The rearrangement uses TRBV7-9 and TRBJ2-2; 14 nucleotides line up with TRBD2. Trimming at V came to 2 bases and at J to 4 bases, leaving 12 bases not matched to a gene. Germline V gene lookup returns CDR1 SEHNR and CDR2 FQNEAQ (reference sequence). The CDR3 is 20 residues long.

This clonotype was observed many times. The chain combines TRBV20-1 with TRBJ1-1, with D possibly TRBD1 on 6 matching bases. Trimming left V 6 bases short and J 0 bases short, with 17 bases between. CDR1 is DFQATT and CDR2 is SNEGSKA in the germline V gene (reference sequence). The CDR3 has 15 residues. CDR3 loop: CSAAGQLTMNTEAFF. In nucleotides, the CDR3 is TGCAGTGCCGCCGGACAGTTAACGATGAACACTGAAGCTTTCTTT.

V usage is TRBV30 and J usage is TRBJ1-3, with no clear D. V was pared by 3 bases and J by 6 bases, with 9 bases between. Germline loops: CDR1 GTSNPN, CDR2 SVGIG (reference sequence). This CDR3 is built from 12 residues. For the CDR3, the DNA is TGTGCCTGGAGGGAAGAAGAAAACACCATATATTTT. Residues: CAWREEENTIYF. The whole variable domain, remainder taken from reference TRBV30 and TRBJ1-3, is SQTIHQWPATLVQPVGSPLSLECTVEGTSNPNLYWYRQAAGRGLQLLFYSVGIGQISSEVPQNLSASRPQDRQFILSSKKLLLSDSGFYLCAWREEENTIYFGEGSWLTVV.

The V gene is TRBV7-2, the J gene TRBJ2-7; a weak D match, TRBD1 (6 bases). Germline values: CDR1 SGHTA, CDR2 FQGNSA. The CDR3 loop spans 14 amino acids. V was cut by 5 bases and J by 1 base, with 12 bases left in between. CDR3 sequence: CASSNTGSSYEQYF. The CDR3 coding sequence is TGTGCCAGCAGCAATACAGGGTCATCCTACGAGCAGTACTTC.

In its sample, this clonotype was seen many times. The CDR3 is CATIPSVENIQYF. The CDR3 nucleotides read TGTGCCACCATCCCCAGCGTTGAAAACATTCAGTACTTC. The chain uses TRBV28 and TRBJ2-4; no firm D call. Germline values: CDR1 MDHEN, CDR2 SYDVKM. The CDR3 is made up of 13 amino acids. V was shortened by 10 bases and J by 5 bases, with 15 bases between the two germline ends.

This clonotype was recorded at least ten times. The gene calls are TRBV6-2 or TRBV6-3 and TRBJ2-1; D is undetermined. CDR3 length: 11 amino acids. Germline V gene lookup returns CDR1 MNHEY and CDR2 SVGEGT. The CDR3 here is CAVLSYNEQFF. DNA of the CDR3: TGTGCGGTTCTGTCCTACAATGAGCAGTTCTTC.

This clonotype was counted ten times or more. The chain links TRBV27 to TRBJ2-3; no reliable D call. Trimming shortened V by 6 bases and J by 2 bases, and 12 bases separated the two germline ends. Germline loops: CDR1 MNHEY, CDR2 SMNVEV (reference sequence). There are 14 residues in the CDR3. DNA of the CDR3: TGTGCCAGCAGCTTTGGCAGGTTCACAGATACGCAGTATTTT. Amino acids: CASSFGRFTDTQYF.

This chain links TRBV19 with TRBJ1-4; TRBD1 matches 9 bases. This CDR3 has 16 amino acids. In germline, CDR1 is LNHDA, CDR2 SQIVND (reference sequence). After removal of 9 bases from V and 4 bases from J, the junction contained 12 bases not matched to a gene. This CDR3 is CASHEGGGQGNEKLFF. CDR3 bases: TGTGCCAGCCACGAGGGGGGGGGACAGGGTAATGAAAAACTGTTTTTT. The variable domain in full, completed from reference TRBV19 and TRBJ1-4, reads DGGITQSPKYLFRKEGQNVTLSCEQNLNHDAMYWYRQDPGQGLRLIYYSQIVNDFQKGDIAEGYSVSREKKESFPLTVTSAQKNPTAFYLCASHEGGGQGNEKLFFGSGTQLSVL.

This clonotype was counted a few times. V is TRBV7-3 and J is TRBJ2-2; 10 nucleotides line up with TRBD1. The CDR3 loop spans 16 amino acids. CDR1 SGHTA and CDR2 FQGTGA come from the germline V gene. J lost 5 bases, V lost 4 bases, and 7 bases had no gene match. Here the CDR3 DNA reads TGTGCCAGCAGCTCCGACAGGGGGCTAGGGACCGGGGAGCTGTTTTTT. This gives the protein CASSSDRGLGTGELFF.

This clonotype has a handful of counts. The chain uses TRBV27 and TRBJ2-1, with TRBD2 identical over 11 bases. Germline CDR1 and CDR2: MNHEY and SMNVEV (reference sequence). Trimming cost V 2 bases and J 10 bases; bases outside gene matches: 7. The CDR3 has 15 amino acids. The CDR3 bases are TGTGCCAGCAGTTTAAGTACTAGCGGGAGTAGCGAGCAGTTCTTC. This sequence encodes CASSLSTSGSSEQFF.